Sequencing of this T cell receptor beta chain was carried out in a study of cytomegalovirus exposure and HLA in healthy donors. General study findings and limits: A list of about 180 TCR beta chains associated with cytomegalovirus was given. Within the 100 to 150 validation repertoires, first-cohort TCR clusters tended to co-occur, according to a later analysis.

CDR3 length: 11 residues. Germline V gives CDR1 MDHEN, CDR2 SYDVKM. The V and J ends lost 10 bases and 4 bases, in that order; junction bases with no gene match: 1. As regards this clone: The antigen remains unidentified. Other DNA sequences in the sample encode the same CDR3.

Assay used: immunoSEQ multiplex PCR; TCRdb lists only in-frame clones, some missing. The sample has some 260,000 clones, about nine tenths seen once. The sequence came from a woman between 25 and 40 years old in good health and CMV-seronegative. The J gene is TRBJ1-1, the V gene TRBV28; 9 bases fit TRBD1. Input material: PBMCs. CDR3 loop: CATTGGTEAFF. In nucleotides, the CDR3 is TGTGCCACGACAGGGGGCACTGAAGCTTTCTTT.